This T cell receptor beta chain is drawn from a study of T cell changes during pregnancy in multiple sclerosis (dated by TCRdb to the late 2010s). At the level of the whole study: The study examined how the T cell repertoire changed over the course of pregnancy in women with multiple sclerosis.

A few counts support this clone. There is no known antigen for this receptor. No per-base quality is available; no much larger clone lies one base away. The method was the immunoSEQ multiplex PCR assay. The table was pulled from immuneACCESS by TCRdb, which kept in-frame rearrangements only. Such tables lose some clones; where checked, under half of the loss comes from unresolved V genes, and the rest has no known cause. For this sample the table gives about 77,000 clones, of which approximately 89% were detected only once. Clones ranked in the top ten supply under 2.5% of the sample. The sequencing used peripheral blood, collected before pregnancy. The sequence was collected from a female donor with multiple sclerosis, enrolled in a pregnancy study.

The nucleotide sequence reads TGTGCCAGCAGCAGCGGACAGAACTATGGCTACACCTTC. Translated, it gives CASSSGQNYGYTF. The receptor chain draws on TRBV7-2 and TRBJ1-2; the D gene is perhaps TRBD1, on 6 matching bases. The V and J ends are trimmed by 5 bases and 2 bases, leaving 9 bases between them. Inclusive of the bounding cysteine and phenylalanine, the CDR3 is 13 residues long. CDR3 DNA is the only sequence kept; it has 39 bases, read in frame from the first base. The germline V gene sets CDR1 to SGHTA and CDR2 to FQGNSA.